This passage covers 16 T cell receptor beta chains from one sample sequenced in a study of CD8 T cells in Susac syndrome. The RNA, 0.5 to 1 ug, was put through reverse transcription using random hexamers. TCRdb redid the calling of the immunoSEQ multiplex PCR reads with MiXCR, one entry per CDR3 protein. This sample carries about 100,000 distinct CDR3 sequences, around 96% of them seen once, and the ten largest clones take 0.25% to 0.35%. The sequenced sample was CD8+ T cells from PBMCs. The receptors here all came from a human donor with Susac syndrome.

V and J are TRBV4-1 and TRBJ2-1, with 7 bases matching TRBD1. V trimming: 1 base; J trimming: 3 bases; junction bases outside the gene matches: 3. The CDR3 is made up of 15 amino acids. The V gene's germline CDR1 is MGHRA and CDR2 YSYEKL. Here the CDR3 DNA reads TGCGCCAGCAGCCAAGTAGGGGGCGTCTACAATGAGCAGTTCTTC. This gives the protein CASSQVGGVYNEQFF.

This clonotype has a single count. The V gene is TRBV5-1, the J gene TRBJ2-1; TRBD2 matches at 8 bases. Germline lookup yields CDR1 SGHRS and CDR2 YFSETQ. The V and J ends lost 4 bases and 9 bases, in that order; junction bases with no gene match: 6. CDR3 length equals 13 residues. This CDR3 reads CASSPGGVVEQFF. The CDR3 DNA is TGCGCCAGCAGCCCCGGGGGGGTAGTTGAGCAGTTCTTC.

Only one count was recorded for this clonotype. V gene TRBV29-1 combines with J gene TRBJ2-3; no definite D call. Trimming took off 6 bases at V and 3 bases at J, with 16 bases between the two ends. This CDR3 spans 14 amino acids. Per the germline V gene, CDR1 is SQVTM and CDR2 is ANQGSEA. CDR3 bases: TGCAGCGTGGATTCGGGCACAGATACAGATACGCAGTATTTT. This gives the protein CSVDSGTDTDTQYF.

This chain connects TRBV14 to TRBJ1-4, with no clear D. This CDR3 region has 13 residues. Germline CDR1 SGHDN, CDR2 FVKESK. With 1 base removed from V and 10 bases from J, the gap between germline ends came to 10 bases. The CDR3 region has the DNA TGTGCCAGCAGCCAAGTGGACCATCCAAAACTGTTTTTT. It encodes CASSQVDHPKLFF.

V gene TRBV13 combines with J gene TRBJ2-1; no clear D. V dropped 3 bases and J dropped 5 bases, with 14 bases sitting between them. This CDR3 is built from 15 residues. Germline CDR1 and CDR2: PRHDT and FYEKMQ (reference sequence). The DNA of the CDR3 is TGTGCCAGCAGCTTCGAGGTCAAAGCCAACAATGAGCAGTTCTTC. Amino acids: CASSFEVKANNEQFF.

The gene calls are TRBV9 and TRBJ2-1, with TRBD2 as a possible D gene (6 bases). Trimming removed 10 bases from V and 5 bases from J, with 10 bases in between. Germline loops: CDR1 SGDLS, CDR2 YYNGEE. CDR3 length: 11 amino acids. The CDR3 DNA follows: TGTGCCGGCGGGACCGACAATGAGCAGTTCTTC. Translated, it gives CAGGTDNEQFF.

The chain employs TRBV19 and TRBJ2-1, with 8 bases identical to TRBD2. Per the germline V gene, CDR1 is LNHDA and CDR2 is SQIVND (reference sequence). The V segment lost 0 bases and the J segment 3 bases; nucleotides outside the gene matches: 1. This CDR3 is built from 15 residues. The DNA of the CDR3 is TGTGCCAGTAGTATAGACGGGACTAGCTACAATGAGCAGTTCTTC. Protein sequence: CASSIDGTSYNEQFF. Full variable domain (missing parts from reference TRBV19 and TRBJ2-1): DGGITQSPKYLFRKEGQNVTLSCEQNLNHDAMYWYRQDPGQGLRLIYYSQIVNDFQKGDIAEGYSVSREKKESFPLTVTSAQKNPTAFYLCASSIDGTSYNEQFFGPGTRLTVL.

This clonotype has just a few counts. CDR3 in amino acids: CASSPEADTQYF. Written as DNA, the CDR3 is TGTGCCAGCTCCCCCGAGGCAGATACGCAGTATTTT. The rearrangement joins TRBV18 to TRBJ2-3; D is ambiguous. Trimming took 6 bases from V and 4 from J, leaving 8 bases between them. The germline V gene has CDR1 KGHSH and CDR2 LQKENI. The CDR3 covers 12 residues.

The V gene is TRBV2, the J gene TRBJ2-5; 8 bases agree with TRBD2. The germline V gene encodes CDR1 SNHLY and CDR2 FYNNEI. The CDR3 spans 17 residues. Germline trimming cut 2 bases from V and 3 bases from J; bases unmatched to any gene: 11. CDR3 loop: CASSEIPAGGRKETQYF. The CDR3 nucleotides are TGTGCCAGCAGTGAAATCCCCGCGGGGGGAAGGAAAGAGACCCAGTACTTC. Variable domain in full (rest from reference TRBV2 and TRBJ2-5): EPEVTQTPSHQVTQMGQEVILRCVPISNHLYFYWYRQILGQKVEFLVSFYNNEISEKSEIFDDQFSVERPDGSNFTLKIRSTKLEDSAMYFCASSEIPAGGRKETQYFGPGTRLLVL.

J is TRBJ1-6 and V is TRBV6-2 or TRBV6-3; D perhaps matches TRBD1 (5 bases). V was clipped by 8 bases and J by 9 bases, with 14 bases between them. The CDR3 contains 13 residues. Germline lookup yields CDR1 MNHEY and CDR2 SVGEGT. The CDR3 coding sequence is TGTGCCAGCTGGGACGACATTGGTTCACCCCTCCACTTT. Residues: CASWDDIGSPLHF.

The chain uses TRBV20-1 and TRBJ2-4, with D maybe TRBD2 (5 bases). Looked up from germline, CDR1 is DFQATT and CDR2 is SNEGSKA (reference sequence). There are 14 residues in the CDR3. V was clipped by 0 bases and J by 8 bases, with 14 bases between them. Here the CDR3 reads CSARDNPGMDIQYF. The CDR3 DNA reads TGCAGTGCTAGAGATAATCCGGGGATGGACATTCAGTACTTC.

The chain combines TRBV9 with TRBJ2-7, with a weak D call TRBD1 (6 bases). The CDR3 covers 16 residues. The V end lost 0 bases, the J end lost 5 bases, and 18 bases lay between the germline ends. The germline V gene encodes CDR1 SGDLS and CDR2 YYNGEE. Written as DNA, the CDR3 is TGTGCCAGCAGCGTAGCAGGACAGCCGATAGAGGACGAGCAGTACTTC. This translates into CASSVAGQPIEDEQYF.

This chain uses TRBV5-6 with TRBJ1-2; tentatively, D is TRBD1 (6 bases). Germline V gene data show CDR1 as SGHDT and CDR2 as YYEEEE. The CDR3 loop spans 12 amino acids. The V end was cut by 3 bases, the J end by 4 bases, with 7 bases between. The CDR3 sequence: CASSSDSYGYTF. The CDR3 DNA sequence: TGTGCCAGCAGCTCGGACAGCTATGGCTACACCTTC.

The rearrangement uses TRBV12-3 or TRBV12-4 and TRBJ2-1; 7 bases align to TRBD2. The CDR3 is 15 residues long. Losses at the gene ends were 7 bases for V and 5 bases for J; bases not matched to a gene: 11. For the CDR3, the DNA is TGTGCCAGCACTGAATGGGGGGGTAGGAACAATGAGCAGTTCTTC. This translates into CASTEWGGRNNEQFF.

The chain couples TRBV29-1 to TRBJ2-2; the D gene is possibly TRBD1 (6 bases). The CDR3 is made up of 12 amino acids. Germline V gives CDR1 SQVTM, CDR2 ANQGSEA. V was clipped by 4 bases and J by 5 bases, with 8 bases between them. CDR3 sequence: CSVVDRTGELFF. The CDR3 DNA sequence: TGCAGCGTTGTGGACAGAACCGGGGAGCTGTTTTTT.

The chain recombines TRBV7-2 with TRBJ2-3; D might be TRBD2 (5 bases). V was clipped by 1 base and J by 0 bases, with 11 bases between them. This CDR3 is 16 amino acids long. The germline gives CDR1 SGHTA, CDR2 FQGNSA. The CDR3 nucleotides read TGTGCCAGCAGCTTAGTGAGCGGAGGTAGCACAGATACGCAGTATTTT. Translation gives CASSLVSGGSTDTQYF.